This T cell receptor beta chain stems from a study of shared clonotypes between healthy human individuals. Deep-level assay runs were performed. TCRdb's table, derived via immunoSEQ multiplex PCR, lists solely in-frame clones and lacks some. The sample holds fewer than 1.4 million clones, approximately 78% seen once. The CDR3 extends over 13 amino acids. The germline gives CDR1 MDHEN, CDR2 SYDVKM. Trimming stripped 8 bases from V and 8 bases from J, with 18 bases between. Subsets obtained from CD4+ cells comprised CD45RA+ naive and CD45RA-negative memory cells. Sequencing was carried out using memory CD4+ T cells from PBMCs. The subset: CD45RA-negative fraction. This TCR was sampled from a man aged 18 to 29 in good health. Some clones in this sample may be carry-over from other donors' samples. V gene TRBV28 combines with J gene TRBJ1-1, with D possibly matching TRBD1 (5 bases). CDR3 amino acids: CASQRGGSVEAFF. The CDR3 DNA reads TGTGCCAGCCAACGGGGGGGGAGTGTCGAAGCTTTCTTT.